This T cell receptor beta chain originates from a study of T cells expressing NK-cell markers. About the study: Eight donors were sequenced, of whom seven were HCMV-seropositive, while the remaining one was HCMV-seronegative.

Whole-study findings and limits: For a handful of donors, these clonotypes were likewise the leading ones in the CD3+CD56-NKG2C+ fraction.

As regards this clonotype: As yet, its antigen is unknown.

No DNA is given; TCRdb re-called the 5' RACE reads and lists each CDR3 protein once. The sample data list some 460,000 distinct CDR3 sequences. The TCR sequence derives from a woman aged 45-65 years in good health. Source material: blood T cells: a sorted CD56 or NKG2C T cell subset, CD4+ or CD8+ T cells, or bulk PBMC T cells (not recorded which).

This CDR3 reads CSVVDSPNQPQHF. The rearrangement uses TRBV29-1 and TRBJ1-5. Germline V gives CDR1 SQVTM, CDR2 ANQGSEA. The CDR3 consists of 13 residues.